The rows below give T cell receptor beta chains drawn from one sample of a study of T cells after yellow fever vaccination. A single record per CDR3 protein comes from TCRdb applying MiXCR to the 5' RACE reads. The sample contains fewer than 350,000 distinct CDR3 sequences, around 4% of which appear only once. This specimen consisted of PBMCs, obtained on the day of the yellow fever booster vaccination. The source is a man aged 18 to 35 who received the YFV17D yellow fever vaccine. Both conserved end residues are part of each CDR3. Fields, in order: D gene, clone size, J gene, V gene, CDR3 protein, CDR3 DNA. D genes are given only for firm matches. Expanded clones are given a class, and other clones once, few, many or no size at all.

TRBD1,many,TRBJ2-5,TRBV29-1,CSALPGGKETQYF,TGCAGCGCCCTCCCAGGGGGTAAAGAGACCCAGTACTTC
.,.,TRBJ2-7,TRBV5-5,CASSLEGVSREQYF,TGTGCCAGCAGCTTGGAAGGTGTTAGCCGGGAGCAGTACTTC
TRBD1,many,TRBJ1-2,TRBV2,CASRGGQALGYTF,TGTGCCAGCAGGGGAGGACAGGCTCTTGGCTACACCTTC
TRBD2,.,TRBJ2-3,TRBV4-3,CASSQGRTSGEADTQYF,TGCGCCAGCAGCCAAGGGCGTACTAGCGGGGAAGCAGATACGCAGTATTTT
.,many,TRBJ2-1,TRBV9,CASSVDRGAISYNEQFF,TGTGCCAGCAGCGTAGATCGGGGGGCCATCTCCTACAATGAGCAGTTCTTC
.,few,TRBJ1-6,TRBV9,CASSVGDNSPLHF,TGTGCCAGCAGCGTGGGGGATAATTCACCCCTCCACTTT
.,many,TRBJ2-5,TRBV11-1,CASSTDNQETQYF,TGTGCCAGCAGCACCGACAACCAAGAGACCCAGTACTTC
.,few,TRBJ2-6,TRBV5-1,CASSLPAGANVLTF,TGCGCCAGCAGCTTGCCGGCTGGGGCCAACGTCCTGACTTTC
.,many,TRBJ2-1,TRBV29-1,CSVEESRMGGDEQFF,TGCAGCGTTGAAGAGAGTAGGATGGGCGGGGATGAGCAGTTCTTC
.,.,TRBJ1-5,TRBV4-3,CASSQGPGGNQPQHF,TGCGCCAGCAGCCAAGGGCCAGGAGGCAATCAGCCCCAGCATTTT
TRBD1,few,TRBJ2-2,TRBV19,CASSIQQGAGELFF,TGTGCCAGTAGTATCCAACAGGGGGCCGGGGAGCTGTTTTTT
.,many,TRBJ1-1,TRBV27,CASSSIGRSAFF,TGTGCCAGCAGTTCCATCGGTAGATCGGCTTTCTTT
TRBD1,many,TRBJ2-1,TRBV5-6,CASSVDSGQGAKEQFF,TGTGCCAGCAGCGTGGATTCGGGACAGGGGGCGAAGGAGCAGTTCTTC
.,.,TRBJ2-1,TRBV5-1,CASRGLESLAGEQFF,TGCGCCAGCAGGGGGTTAGAGAGCTTGGCGGGGGAGCAGTTCTTC
TRBD1,few,TRBJ2-7,TRBV7-8,CASSQGGRGLGYEQYF,TGTGCCAGCAGCCAAGGGGGCAGGGGGCTTGGTTACGAGCAGTACTTC
TRBD1,many,TRBJ1-6,TRBV6-2/TRBV6-3,CAGQGADSYNSPLHF,TGTGCCGGCCAGGGGGCGGACTCCTATAATTCACCCCTCCACTTT
TRBD1,few,TRBJ1-2,TRBV4-3,CASSGRGRDGYTF,TGCGCCAGCAGCGGCAGGGGGCGCGATGGCTACACCTTC
.,.,TRBJ2-1,TRBV24-1,CATSPGTSSYNEQFF,TGTGCCACCAGTCCAGGGACGAGCTCCTACAATGAGCAGTTCTTC
TRBD1,many,TRBJ1-1,TRBV10-3,CAISGDRGRVNTEAFF,TGTGCCATCAGTGGGGACAGGGGGCGGGTGAACACTGAAGCTTTCTTT
TRBD2,few,TRBJ2-7,TRBV15,CATSRDLAGSYEQYF,TGTGCCACCAGCAGAGATCTAGCGGGGTCCTACGAGCAGTACTTC
.,many,TRBJ2-7,TRBV10-3,CAIGGVISEQYF,TGTGCCATCGGGGGAGTTATCAGCGAGCAGTACTTC
.,many,TRBJ2-7,TRBV15,CATSRDRVSDEQYF,TGTGCCACCAGCAGAGATCGGGTTTCCGACGAGCAGTACTTC
.,few,TRBJ1-4,TRBV7-9,CASRAAGTENEKLFF,TGTGCCAGCAGAGCCGCCGGGACGGAGAATGAAAAACTGTTTTTT
TRBD2,.,TRBJ2-3,TRBV6-6,CASSRLAVLEDTQYF,TGTGCCAGCAGCCGACTAGCGGTTCTGGAGGATACGCAGTATTTT
TRBD1,.,TRBJ1-2,TRBV7-2,CASIPPTGAGGYTF,TGTGCCAGCATCCCCCCGACAGGGGCCGGCGGCTACACCTTC
.,few,TRBJ2-5,TRBV28,CASSLLQRGDETQYF,TGTGCCAGCAGCCTCCTTCAAAGGGGCGATGAGACCCAGTACTTC
.,many,TRBJ2-1,TRBV10-3,CAISVWDSDSYNEQFF,TGTGCCATCAGTGTATGGGACTCAGACTCCTACAATGAGCAGTTCTTC
.,many,TRBJ1-1,TRBV12-5,CASGSWSYTEAFF,TGTGCTAGTGGTTCTTGGTCCTACACTGAAGCTTTCTTT
.,many,TRBJ1-6,TRBV20-1,CSGPGEDGSPLHF,TGCAGTGGACCCGGCGAGGATGGTTCACCCCTCCACTTT
.,few,TRBJ2-3,TRBV3-1,CASSATIGPDTQYF,TGTGCCAGCAGCGCCACTATTGGCCCAGATACGCAGTATTTT
.,.,TRBJ2-6,TRBV7-9,CASSLEVLRAGANVLTF,TGTGCCAGCAGCTTAGAGGTTTTAAGGGCTGGGGCCAACGTCCTGACTTTC
.,many,TRBJ2-5,TRBV27,CASIRTAGEETQYF,TGTGCCAGCATCAGAACAGCGGGTGAAGAGACCCAGTACTTC
.,many,TRBJ2-5,TRBV7-9,CASSYRAELQETQYF,TGTGCCAGCAGCTACAGAGCGGAACTTCAAGAGACCCAGTACTTC
.,.,TRBJ2-7,TRBV4-1,CASSHFREQYF,TGCGCCAGCAGCCATTTCCGCGAGCAGTACTTC
TRBD2,many,TRBJ2-3,TRBV4-2,CASSQDLAGPSTDTQYF,TGTGCCAGCAGCCAAGATCTAGCGGGGCCAAGCACAGATACGCAGTATTTT
.,few,TRBJ1-1,TRBV19,CASSLTSVTEAFF,TGTGCCAGTAGCCTGACCAGTGTCACTGAAGCTTTCTTT
.,many,TRBJ1-1,TRBV20-1,CSARDPPQNTEAFF,TGCAGTGCTAGAGATCCTCCCCAGAACACTGAAGCTTTCTTT
.,few,TRBJ1-1,TRBV6-5,CASSTDGNTEAFF,TGTGCCAGCAGTACGGACGGAAACACTGAAGCTTTCTTT
.,many,TRBJ1-1,TRBV5-4,CASSPGRFTEAFF,TGTGCCAGCAGCCCGGGACGGTTCACTGAAGCTTTCTTT
.,many,TRBJ1-5,TRBV2,CASSDLYSNQPQHF,TGTGCCAGCAGTGACTTATATAGCAATCAGCCCCAGCATTTT
.,many,TRBJ1-2,TRBV6-6,CASSYSGPNFYGYTF,TGTGCCAGCAGTTACTCGGGACCGAATTTCTATGGCTACACCTTC
.,.,TRBJ1-2,TRBV5-4,CASSFAGTSYGYTF,TGTGCCAGCAGCTTTGCGGGGACAAGCTATGGCTACACCTTC
TRBD1,few,TRBJ2-2,TRBV5-4,CASRKNRGLDTGELFF,TGTGCCAGCAGAAAAAACAGGGGGCTAGACACCGGGGAGCTGTTTTTT
.,few,TRBJ2-1,TRBV5-1,CASSSLIHSYNEQFF,TGCGCCAGCAGCTCATTAATACACTCCTACAATGAGCAGTTCTTC
.,.,TRBJ1-1,TRBV20-1,CSARDPQGFGTEAFF,TGCAGTGCTAGAGATCCACAGGGATTCGGAACTGAAGCTTTCTTT
.,many,TRBJ1-1,TRBV7-9,CASSLWGRITMNTEAFF,TGTGCCAGCAGCTTATGGGGGCGGATAACCATGAACACTGAAGCTTTCTTT
.,many,TRBJ2-2,TRBV6-5,CASSRVGPGELFF,TGTGCCAGCAGCCGGGTTGGCCCCGGGGAGCTGTTTTTT